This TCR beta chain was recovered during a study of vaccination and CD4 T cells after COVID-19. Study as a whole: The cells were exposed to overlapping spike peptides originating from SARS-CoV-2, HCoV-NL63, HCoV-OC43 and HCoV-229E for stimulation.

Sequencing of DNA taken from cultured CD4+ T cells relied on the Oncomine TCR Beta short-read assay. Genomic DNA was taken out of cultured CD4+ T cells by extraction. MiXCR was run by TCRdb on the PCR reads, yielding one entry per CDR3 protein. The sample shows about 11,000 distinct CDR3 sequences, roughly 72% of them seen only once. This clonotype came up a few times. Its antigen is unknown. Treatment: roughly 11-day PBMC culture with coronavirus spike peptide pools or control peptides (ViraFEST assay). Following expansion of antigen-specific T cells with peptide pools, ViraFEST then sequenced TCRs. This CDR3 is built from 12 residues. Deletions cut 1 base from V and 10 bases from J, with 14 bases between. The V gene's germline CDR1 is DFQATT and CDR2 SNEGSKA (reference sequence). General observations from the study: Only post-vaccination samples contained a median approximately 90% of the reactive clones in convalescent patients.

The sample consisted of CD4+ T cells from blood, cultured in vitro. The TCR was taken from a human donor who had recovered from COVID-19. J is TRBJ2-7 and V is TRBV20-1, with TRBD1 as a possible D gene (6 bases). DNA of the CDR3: TGCAGTGCTAGAGCAGGGGAGAAACCCCAGTACTTC. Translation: CSARAGEKPQYF.